The 3 T cell receptor beta chains below all came from one sample that was sequenced in a study of cytomegalovirus exposure and HLA in healthy donors. Use of 60 Vbeta and 13 Jbeta primers characterized the PCR. Measured with immunoSEQ multiplex PCR; TCRdb has only the in-frame clones, and not every one. This sample carries about 98,000 clones, about 76% of them seen once, and the ten largest clones take 7% to 10%. The sample taken for sequencing was PBMCs. Every receptor here comes from a human donor in good health.

The J gene is TRBJ2-7, the V gene TRBV14; maybe TRBD2 (6 bases). Trimming stripped 1 base from V and 2 bases from J, with 9 bases between. Germline lookup yields CDR1 SGHDN and CDR2 FVKESK. The CDR3 extends over 14 amino acids. The CDR3 DNA is TGTGCCAGCAGCCAAGCGCGGGAAGCCTACGAGCAGTACTTC. Its translation: CASSQAREAYEQYF. Drawing the rest from reference TRBV14 and TRBJ2-7, the complete variable domain is EAGVTQFPSHSVIEKGQTVTLRCDPISGHDNLYWYRRVMGKEIKFLLHFVKESKQDESGMPNNRFLAERTGGTYSTLKVQPAELEDSGVYFCASSQAREAYEQYFGPGTRLTVT.

V is TRBV30 and J is TRBJ2-4, with D unclear. This CDR3 comprises 15 residues. CDR1 GTSNPN and CDR2 SVGIG come from the germline V gene (reference sequence). With 0 bases removed from V and 0 bases from J, the gap between germline ends came to 9 bases. CDR3 sequence reads: CAWSVVPGAKNIQYF. The CDR3 DNA follows: TGTGCCTGGAGTGTAGTTCCGGGAGCCAAAAACATTCAGTACTTC.

V and J are TRBV6-1 and TRBJ2-7, with TRBD1 matching over 9 bases. V was clipped by 4 bases and J by 4 bases; unmatched bases: 8. Germline lookup yields CDR1 MNHNS and CDR2 SASEGT. The CDR3 sequence is 15 residues long. The CDR3 region has the DNA TGTGCCAGCAGTGGACCGGGACAGGGTGTTTACGAGCAGTACTTC. It codes for CASSGPGQGVYEQYF.